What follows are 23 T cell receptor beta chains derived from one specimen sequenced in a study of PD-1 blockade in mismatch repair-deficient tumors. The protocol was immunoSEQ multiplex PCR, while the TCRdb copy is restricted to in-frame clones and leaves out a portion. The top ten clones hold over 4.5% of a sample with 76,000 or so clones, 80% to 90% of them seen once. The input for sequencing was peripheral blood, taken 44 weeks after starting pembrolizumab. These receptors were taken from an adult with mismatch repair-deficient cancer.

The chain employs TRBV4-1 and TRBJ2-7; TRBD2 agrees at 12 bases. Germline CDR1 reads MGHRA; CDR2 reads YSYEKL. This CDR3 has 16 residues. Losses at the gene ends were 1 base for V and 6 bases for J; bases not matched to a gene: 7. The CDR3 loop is CASSQVLAGGPGEQYF. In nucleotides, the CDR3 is TGCGCCAGCAGCCAAGTTCTAGCGGGAGGGCCGGGCGAGCAGTACTTC.

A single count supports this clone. The CDR3: CASSEEVVYEQYF. The DNA for the CDR3 is TGTGCCAGCAGTGAAGAGGTAGTCTACGAGCAGTACTTC. This rearrangement joins TRBV2 to TRBJ2-7; D remains ambiguous. CDR1 is SNHLY and CDR2 is FYNNEI in the germline V gene. The CDR3 contains 13 residues. V was trimmed by 1 base and J by 3 bases, leaving 7 bases between them.

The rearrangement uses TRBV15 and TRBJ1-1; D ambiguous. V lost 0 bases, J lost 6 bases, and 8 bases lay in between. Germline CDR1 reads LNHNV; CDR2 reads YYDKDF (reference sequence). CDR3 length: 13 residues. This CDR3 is CATSRERYPEAFF. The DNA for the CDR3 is TGTGCCACCAGCAGAGAACGATATCCTGAAGCTTTCTTT.

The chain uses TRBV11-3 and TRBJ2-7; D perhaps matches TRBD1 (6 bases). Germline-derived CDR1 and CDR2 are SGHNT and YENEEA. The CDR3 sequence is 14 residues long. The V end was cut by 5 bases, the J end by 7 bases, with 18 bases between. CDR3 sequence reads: CASSGGRQPGEQYF. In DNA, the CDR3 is TGTGCCAGCAGCGGGGGCCGACAACCAGGTGAGCAGTACTTC.

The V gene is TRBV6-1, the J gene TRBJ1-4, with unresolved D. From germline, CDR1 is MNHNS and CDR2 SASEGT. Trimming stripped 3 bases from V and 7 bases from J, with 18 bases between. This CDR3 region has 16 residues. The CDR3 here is CASSDLVGSASEKLFF. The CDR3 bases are TGTGCCAGCAGTGATTTAGTAGGATCAGCGAGTGAAAAACTGTTTTTT.

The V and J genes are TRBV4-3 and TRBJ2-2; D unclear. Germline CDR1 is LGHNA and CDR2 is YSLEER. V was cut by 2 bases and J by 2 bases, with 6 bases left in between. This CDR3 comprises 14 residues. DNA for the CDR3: TGCGCCAGCAGCCAATTGGTTAACACCGGGGAGCTGTTTTTT. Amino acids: CASSQLVNTGELFF.

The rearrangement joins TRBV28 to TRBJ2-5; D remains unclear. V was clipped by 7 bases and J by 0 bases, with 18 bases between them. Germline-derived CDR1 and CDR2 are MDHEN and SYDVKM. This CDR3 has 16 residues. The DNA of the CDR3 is TGTGCCAGCAAACCGAGGAACGCGCTGTACCAAGAGACCCAGTACTTC. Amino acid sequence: CASKPRNALYQETQYF.

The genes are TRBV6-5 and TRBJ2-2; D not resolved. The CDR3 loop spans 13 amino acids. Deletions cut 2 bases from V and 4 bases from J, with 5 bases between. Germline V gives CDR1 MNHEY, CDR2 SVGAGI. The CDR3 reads CASSYPLTGELFF. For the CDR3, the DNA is TGTGCCAGCAGTTACCCCCTCACCGGGGAGCTGTTTTTT.

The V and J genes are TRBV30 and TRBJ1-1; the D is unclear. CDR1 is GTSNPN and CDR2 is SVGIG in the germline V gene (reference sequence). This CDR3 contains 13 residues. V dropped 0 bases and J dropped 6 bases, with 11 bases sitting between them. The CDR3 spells CAWSVQPGSEAFF. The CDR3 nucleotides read TGTGCCTGGAGTGTACAGCCAGGTTCTGAAGCTTTCTTT.

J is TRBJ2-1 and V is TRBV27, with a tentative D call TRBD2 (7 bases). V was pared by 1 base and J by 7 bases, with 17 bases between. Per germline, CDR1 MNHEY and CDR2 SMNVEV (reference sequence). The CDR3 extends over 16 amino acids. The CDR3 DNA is TGTGCCAGCAGTTTATTTCGCGGGAGAGGACAGAATGAGCAGTTCTTC. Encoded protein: CASSLFRGRGQNEQFF.

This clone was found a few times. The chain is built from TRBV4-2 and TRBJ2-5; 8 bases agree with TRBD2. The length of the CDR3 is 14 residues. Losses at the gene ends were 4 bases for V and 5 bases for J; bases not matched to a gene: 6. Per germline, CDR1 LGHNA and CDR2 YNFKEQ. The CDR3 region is CASSLSGSGETQYF. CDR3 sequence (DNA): TGTGCCAGCAGCCTAAGCGGGAGCGGGGAGACCCAGTACTTC.

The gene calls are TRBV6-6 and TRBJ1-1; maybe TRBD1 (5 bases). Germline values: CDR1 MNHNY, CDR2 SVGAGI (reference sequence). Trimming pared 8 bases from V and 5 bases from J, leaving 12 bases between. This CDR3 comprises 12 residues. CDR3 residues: CASADSPTEAFF. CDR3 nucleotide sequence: TGTGCCAGCGCCGACAGCCCGACTGAAGCTTTCTTT.

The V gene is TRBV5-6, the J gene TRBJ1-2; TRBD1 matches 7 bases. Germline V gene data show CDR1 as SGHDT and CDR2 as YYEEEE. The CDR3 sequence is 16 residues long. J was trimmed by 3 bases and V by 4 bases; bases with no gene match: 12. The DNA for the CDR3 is TGTGCCAGCAGCCCCCCGGGAGGGGGCATGCACTATGGCTACACCTTC. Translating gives CASSPPGGGMHYGYTF.

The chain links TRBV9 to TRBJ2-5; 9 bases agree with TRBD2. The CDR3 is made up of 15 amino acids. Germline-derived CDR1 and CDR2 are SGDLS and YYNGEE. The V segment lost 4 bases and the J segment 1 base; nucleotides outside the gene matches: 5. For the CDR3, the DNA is TGTGCCAGCAGCCCCAGCGGGAGGCCCCAAGAGACCCAGTACTTC. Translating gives CASSPSGRPQETQYF.

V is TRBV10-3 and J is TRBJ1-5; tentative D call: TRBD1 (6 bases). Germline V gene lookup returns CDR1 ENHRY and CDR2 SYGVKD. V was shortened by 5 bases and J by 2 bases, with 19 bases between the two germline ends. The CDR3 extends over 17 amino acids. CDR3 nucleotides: TGTGCCATCAGTCAAGGACAGCGTTCCGATGGCAATCAGCCCCAGCATTTT. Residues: CAISQGQRSDGNQPQHF.

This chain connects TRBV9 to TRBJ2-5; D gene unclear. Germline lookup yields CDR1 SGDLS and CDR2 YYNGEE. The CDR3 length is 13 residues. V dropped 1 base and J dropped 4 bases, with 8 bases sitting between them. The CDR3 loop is CASSVSMIETQYF. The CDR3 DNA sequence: TGTGCCAGCAGCGTAAGCATGATAGAGACCCAGTACTTC.

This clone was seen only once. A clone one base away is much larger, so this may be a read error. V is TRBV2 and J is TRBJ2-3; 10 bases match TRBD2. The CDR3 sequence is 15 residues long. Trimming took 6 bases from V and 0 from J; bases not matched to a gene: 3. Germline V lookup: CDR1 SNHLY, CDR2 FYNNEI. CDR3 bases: TGTGCCAGCAGAGAGACTAGCGGGAGCACAGATACGCAGTATTTT. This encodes CASRETSGSTDTQYF.

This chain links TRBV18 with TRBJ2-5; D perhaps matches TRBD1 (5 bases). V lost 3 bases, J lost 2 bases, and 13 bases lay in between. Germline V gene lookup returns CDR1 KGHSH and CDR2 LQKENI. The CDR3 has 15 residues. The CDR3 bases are TGTGCCAGCTCACCGAAATTACAGGCACAAGAGACCCAGTACTTC. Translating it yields CASSPKLQAQETQYF.

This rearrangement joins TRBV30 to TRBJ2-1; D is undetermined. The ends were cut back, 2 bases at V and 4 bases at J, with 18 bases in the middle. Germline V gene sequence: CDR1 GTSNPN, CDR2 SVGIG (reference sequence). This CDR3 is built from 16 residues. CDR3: CAWSPKASRRYNEQFF. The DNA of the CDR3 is TGTGCCTGGAGTCCTAAGGCGTCAAGACGATACAATGAGCAGTTCTTC.

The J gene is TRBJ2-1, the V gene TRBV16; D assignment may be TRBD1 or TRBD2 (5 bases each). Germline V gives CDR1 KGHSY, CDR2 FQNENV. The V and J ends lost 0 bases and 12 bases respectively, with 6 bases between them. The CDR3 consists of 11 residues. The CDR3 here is CASSQSRGQFF. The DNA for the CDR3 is TGTGCCAGCAGCCAATCGAGGGGGCAGTTCTTC.

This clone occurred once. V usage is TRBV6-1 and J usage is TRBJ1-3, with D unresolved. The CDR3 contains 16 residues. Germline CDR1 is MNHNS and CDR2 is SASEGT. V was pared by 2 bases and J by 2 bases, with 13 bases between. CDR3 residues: CASSELYGSAGNTIYF. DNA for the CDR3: TGTGCCAGCAGTGAATTATATGGGTCGGCTGGAAACACCATATATTTT.

CDR3 DNA sequence: TGCGCCAGCAGCTCTTTAGCGGGAGGGAAGAACAATGAGCAGTTCTTC. This gives the protein CASSSLAGGKNNEQFF. This sequence joins TRBV5-1 and TRBJ2-1; 11 nucleotides align to TRBD2. V gave up 3 bases and J gave up 5 bases; unmatched junction bases: 7. Germline V gene sequence: CDR1 SGHRS, CDR2 YFSETQ. The CDR3 consists of 16 residues. Using reference TRBV5-1 and TRBJ2-1 for the parts outside the CDR3, the full variable domain is KAGVTQTPRYLIKTRGQQVTLSCSPISGHRSVSWYQQTPGQGLQFLFEYFSETQRNKGNFPGRFSGRQFSNSRSEMNVSTLELGDSALYLCASSSLAGGKNNEQFFGPGTRLTVL.

DNA of the CDR3: TGTGCCAGCAGCTTGGCTAGCGGGGGGGAGACCCAGTACTTC. This encodes CASSLASGGETQYF. V and J are TRBV5-4 and TRBJ2-5, with 11 bases fitting TRBD2. V gave up 0 bases and J gave up 5 bases; unmatched junction bases: 0. CDR3 length equals 14 residues. In germline, CDR1 is SGHNT, CDR2 YYREEE (reference sequence).